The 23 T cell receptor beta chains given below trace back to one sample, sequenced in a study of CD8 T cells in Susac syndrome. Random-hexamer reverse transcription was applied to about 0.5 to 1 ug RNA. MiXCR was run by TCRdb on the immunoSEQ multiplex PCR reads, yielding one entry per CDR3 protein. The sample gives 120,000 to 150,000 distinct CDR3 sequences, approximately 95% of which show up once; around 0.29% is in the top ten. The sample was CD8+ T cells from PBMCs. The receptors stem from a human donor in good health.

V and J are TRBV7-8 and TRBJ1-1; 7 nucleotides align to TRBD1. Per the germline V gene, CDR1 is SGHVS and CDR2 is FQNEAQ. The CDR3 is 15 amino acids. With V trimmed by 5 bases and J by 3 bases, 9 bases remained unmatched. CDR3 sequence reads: CASSPEQGLDTEAFF. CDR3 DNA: TGTGCCAGCAGCCCCGAACAGGGGCTGGACACTGAAGCTTTCTTT.

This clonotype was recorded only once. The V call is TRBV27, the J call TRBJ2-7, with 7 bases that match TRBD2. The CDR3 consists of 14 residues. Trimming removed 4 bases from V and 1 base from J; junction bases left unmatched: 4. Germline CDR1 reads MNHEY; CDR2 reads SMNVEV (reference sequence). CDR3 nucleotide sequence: TGTGCCAGCAGTTGGAGCGGGGAATCCTACGAGCAGTACTTC. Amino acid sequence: CASSWSGESYEQYF.

The CDR3 DNA sequence: TGTGCCAGCAGACGCGGGGAATTGTACACAGATACGCAGTATTTT. Its protein is CASRRGELYTDTQYF. The genes are TRBV28 and TRBJ2-3, with a tentative D call TRBD2 (6 bases). CDR3 length: 15 amino acids. The germline V and J ends were trimmed by 6 bases and 2 bases, with 15 bases remaining between them. Per the germline V gene, CDR1 is MDHEN and CDR2 is SYDVKM.

CDR3 sequence (DNA): TGTGCCAGCAGCCCGGACAGTACCCCCAATGAGCAGTTCTTC. This codes for CASSPDSTPNEQFF. V is TRBV7-3 and J is TRBJ2-1; D is perhaps TRBD1 (6 bases). Germline lookup yields CDR1 SGHTA and CDR2 FQGTGA. CDR3 size: 14 residues. Trimming took 5 bases from V and 6 from J, leaving 14 bases between them. Full variable domain (outside the CDR3, taken from reference TRBV7-3 and TRBJ2-1): GAGVSQTPSNKVTEKGKYVELRCDPISGHTALYWYRQSLGQGPEFLIYFQGTGAADDSGLPNDRFFAVRPEGSVSTLKIQRTERGDSAVYLCASSPDSTPNEQFFGPGTRLTVL.

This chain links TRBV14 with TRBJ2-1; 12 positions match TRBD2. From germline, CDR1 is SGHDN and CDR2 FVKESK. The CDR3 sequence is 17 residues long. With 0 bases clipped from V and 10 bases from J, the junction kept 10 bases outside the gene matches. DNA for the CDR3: TGTGCCAGCAGCCAAGAGCAAAGGGGCCTAGCGGGAGGGGAGCAGTTCTTC. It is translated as CASSQEQRGLAGGEQFF. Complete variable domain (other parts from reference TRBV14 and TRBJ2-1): EAGVTQFPSHSVIEKGQTVTLRCDPISGHDNLYWYRRVMGKEIKFLLHFVKESKQDESGMPNNRFLAERTGGTYSTLKVQPAELEDSGVYFCASSQEQRGLAGGEQFFGPGTRLTVL.

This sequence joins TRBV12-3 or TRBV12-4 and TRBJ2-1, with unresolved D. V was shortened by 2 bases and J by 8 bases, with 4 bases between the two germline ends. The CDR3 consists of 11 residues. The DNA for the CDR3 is TGTGCCAGCAGTTTAATCGATGAGCAGTTCTTC. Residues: CASSLIDEQFF.

The CDR3 loop is CASSQGRQGTYEQYF. The CDR3 DNA sequence: TGCGCCAGCAGCCAAGGTCGACAGGGGACCTACGAGCAGTACTTC. V is TRBV4-3 and J is TRBJ2-7; 8 bases line up with TRBD1. The CDR3 is made up of 15 amino acids. Unmatched junction bases numbered 4, after V lost 1 base and J lost 2 bases. The germline V gene encodes CDR1 LGHNA and CDR2 YSLEER.

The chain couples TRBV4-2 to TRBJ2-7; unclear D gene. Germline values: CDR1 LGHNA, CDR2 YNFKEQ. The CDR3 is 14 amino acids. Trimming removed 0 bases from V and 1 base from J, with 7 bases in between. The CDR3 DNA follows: TGTGCCAGCAGCCAAGATCGGAAGTCCTACGAGCAGTACTTC. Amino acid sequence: CASSQDRKSYEQYF.

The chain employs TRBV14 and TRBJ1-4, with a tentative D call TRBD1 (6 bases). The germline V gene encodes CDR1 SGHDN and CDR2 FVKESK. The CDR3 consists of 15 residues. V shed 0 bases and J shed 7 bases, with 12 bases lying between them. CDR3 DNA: TGTGCCAGCAGCCAAGAGTCAGGGGAGGCTGAAAAACTGTTTTTT. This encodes CASSQESGEAEKLFF.

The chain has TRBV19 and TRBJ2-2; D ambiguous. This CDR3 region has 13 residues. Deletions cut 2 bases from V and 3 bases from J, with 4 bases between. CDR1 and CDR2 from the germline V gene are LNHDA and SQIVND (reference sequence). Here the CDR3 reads CASSISDTGELFF. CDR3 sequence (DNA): TGTGCCAGTAGTATATCAGACACCGGGGAGCTGTTTTTT.

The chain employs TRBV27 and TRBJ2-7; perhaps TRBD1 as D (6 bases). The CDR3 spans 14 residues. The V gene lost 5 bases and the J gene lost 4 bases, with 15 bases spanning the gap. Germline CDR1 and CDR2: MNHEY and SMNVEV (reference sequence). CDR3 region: CASSLQGGWYEQYF. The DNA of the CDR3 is TGTGCCAGCAGTCTACAAGGGGGATGGTACGAGCAGTACTTC.

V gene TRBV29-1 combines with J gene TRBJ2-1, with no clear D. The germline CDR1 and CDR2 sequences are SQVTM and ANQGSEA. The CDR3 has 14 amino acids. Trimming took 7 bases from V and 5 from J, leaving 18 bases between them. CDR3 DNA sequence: TGCAGCGCTTCCCTTGGGAACGACCACAATGAGCAGTTCTTC. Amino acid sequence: CSASLGNDHNEQFF.

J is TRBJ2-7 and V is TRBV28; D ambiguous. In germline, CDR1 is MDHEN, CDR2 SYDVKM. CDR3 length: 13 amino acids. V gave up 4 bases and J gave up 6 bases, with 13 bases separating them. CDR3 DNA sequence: TGTGCCAGCAGTTCAGCTGCTAGATCCGAGCAGTACTTC. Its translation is CASSSAARSEQYF.

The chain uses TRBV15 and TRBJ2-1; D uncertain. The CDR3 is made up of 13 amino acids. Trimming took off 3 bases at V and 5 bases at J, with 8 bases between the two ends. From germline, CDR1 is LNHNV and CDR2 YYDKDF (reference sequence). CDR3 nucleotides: TGTGCCACCAGCAGCGCGGTGGACAATGAGCAGTTCTTC. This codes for CATSSAVDNEQFF.

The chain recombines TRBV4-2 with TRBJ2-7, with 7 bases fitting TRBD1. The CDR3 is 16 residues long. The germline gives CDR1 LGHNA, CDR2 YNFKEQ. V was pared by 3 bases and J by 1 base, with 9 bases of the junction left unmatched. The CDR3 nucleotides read TGTGCCAGCAGCCAGATCCCCAGACAGGGATCCTACGAGCAGTACTTC. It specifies CASSQIPRQGSYEQYF.

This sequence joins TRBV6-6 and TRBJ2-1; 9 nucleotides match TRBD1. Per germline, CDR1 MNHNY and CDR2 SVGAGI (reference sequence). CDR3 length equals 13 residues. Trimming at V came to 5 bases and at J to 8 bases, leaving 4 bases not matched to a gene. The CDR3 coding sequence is TGTGCCAGCAGTCCGACAGGGGGGCATGAGCAGTTCTTC. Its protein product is CASSPTGGHEQFF.

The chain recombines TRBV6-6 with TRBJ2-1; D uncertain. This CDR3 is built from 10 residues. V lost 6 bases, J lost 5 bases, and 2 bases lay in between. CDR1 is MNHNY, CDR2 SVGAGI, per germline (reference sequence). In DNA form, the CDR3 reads TGTGCCAGCAGACACAATGAGCAGTTCTTC. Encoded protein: CASRHNEQFF.

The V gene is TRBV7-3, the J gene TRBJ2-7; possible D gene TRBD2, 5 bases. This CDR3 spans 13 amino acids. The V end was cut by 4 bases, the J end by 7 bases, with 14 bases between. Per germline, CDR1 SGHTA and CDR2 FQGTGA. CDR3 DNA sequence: TGTGCCAGCAGCTCCCTCCCGGCGGGTGAGCAGTACTTC. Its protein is CASSSLPAGEQYF.

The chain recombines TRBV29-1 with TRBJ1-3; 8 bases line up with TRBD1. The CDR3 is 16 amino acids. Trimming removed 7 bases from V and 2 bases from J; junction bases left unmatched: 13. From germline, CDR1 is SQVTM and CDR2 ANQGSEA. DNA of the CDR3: TGCAGCGGGGAGACAGGGGTCGGCGGGACTGGAAACACCATATATTTT. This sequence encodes CSGETGVGGTGNTIYF.

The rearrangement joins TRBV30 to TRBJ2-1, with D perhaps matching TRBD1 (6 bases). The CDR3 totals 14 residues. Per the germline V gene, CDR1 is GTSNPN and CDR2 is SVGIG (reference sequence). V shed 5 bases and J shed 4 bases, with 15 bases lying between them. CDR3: CAWAAGDIYNEQFF. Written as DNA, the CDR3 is TGTGCCTGGGCGGCCGGGGACATTTACAATGAGCAGTTCTTC.

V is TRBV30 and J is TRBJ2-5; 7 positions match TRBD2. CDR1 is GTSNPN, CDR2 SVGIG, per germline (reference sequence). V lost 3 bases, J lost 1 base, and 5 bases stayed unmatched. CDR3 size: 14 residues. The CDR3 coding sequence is TGTGCCTGGAGGGTAGCGGGCCCCCAAGAGACCCAGTACTTC. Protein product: CAWRVAGPQETQYF.

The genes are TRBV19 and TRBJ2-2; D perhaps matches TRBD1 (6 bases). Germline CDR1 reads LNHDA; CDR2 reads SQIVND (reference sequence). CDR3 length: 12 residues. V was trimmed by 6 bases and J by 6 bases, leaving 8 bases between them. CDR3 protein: CASRTGPGELFF. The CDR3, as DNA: TGTGCCAGTAGAACAGGGCCCGGGGAGCTGTTTTTT.

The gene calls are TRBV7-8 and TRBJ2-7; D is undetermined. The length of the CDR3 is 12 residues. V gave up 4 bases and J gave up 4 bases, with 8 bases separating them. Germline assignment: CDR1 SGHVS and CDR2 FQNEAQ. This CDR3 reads CASSSDHYEQYF. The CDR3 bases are TGTGCCAGCAGCTCGGACCATTACGAGCAGTACTTC.